This T cell receptor beta chain comes out of a study of patients and donors after allogeneic stem cell transplantation. MiXCR, run by TCRdb on the RT-PCR reads, gives a single entry per CDR3 protein. The table has about a million distinct CDR3 sequences, about a sixth seen once. This CDR3 is built from 14 residues. The V end was cut by 8 bases, the J end by 3 bases, with 14 bases between. Germline assignment: CDR1 SGHAT and CDR2 FQNNGV. The sample taken for sequencing was blood, either unsorted or a sorted T cell fraction (not recorded which). This sequence originates from a human donor who was either an allogeneic HSCT recipient or a stem cell or donor lymphocyte infusion donor (not recorded which). It is not recorded whose cells these are; they may come from a transplant donor. The J gene is TRBJ1-3, the V gene TRBV11-2; D call uncertain. CDR3 sequence (DNA): TGTGCCAGCGAAGGCCCCCGAGATGGAAACACCATATATTTT. It yields the protein CASEGPRDGNTIYF.